This is a list of T cell receptor beta chains from one sample in a study of PD-1 blockade in classical Hodgkin lymphoma. TCRdb's table, derived via immunoSEQ multiplex PCR, lists solely in-frame clones and lacks some. Among about 3,200 clones listed, roughly 80% were seen once. What was sequenced was CD8+ T cells from blood. The receptor set was obtained from a human donor with classical Hodgkin lymphoma. Each CDR3 is given with its conserved first and last residue. Only part of the rows carry a size: once, few, many, or a class if the clone is expanded.

cdr3_length j_call v_call clone_size cdr3_aa
13 TRBJ2-7 TRBV19 NA CASSPGSTYEQYF
15 TRBJ1-4 TRBV5-6 NA CASSPGDGVGEKLFF
13 TRBJ2-2 TRBV5-5 NA CASSSLGAGELFF
14 TRBJ2-7 TRBV7-6 NA CASSRGDRGYEQYF
16 TRBJ1-3 TRBV14 NA CASSQDGTFSGNTIYF
16 TRBJ2-1 TRBV27 few CASSHTSGALYNEQFF
14 TRBJ1-2 TRBV7-2 NA CASSLGQGWYGYTF
13 TRBJ2-1 TRBV11-1 NA CASSLVRIDEQFF
19 TRBJ2-3 TRBV6-4 few CASSDSKAGWITSTDTQYF
14 TRBJ2-1 TRBV7-2 NA CASRWTGLGNEQFF
18 TRBJ2-7 TRBV2 NA CASSEFNAAGGEGWEQYF
17 TRBJ2-6 TRBV18 NA CASSPQGLTSGANVLTF
15 TRBJ1-5 TRBV19 few CASSIGGGPGQPQHF
16 TRBJ2-7 TRBV5-4 NA CASSLLGGASSYEQYF
13 TRBJ2-7 TRBV29-1 once CSVNLGGFGEQYF
16 TRBJ2-3 TRBV6-5 NA CASSYTIDRSTDTQYF
11 TRBJ2-7 TRBV20-1 NA CSSSGDYEQYF
13 TRBJ2-4 TRBV25-1 few CASSEGGKNIQYF
11 TRBJ2-7 TRBV10-2 once CASWFNHEQYF
13 TRBJ1-2 TRBV4-3 few CASSPDRGYGYTF
13 TRBJ2-1 TRBV30 few CAWNEREWDEQFF